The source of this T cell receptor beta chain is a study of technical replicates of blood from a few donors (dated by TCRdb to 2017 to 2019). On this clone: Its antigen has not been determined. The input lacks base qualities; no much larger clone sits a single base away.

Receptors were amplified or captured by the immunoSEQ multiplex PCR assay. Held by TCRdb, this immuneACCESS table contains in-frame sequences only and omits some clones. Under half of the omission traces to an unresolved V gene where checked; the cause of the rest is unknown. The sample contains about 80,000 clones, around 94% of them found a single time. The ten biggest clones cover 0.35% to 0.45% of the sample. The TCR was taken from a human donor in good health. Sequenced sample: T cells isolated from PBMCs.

The sequenced DNA: TGTGCCACCAGCTCCAGCGGGAGAGAATTGGATACGCAGTATTTT. It encodes CATSSSGRELDTQYF. The rearrangement joined TRBV15 to TRBJ2-3, with TRBD2 matching 8 junction bases. CDR1 LNHNV and CDR2 YYDKDF were looked up in the germline V gene (reference sequence). V loses 5 bases at its end and J loses 6 bases; junction bases beyond the gene matches: 10. The CDR3 runs 15 amino acids, cysteine and phenylalanine included. The retained sequence is limited to the CDR3, 45 bases, with the frame set at the first base.